The 3 T cell receptor beta chains listed next were all sequenced from one sample in a study of regulatory T cells in long-lasting Graves disease. Construction of the TCR beta libraries employed iRepertoire HTBI primers in conjunction with Arm-PCR of CDR3 regions. MiXCR was run by TCRdb on the multiplex PCR reads, yielding one entry per CDR3 protein. The sample gives roughly 450,000 distinct CDR3 sequences, less than 25% of which show up once; around 13% is in the top ten. This sample's time point: persistent/refractory GD, antithyroid drugs over 5 years with positive TRAb. RNA extracted from PBMCs served as the sequencing template. The sequences come from peripheral blood mononuclear cells (PBMCs), collected when the disease was refractory, from a patient treated with antithyroid drugs. The origin of the receptors is a female donor with Graves disease.

There are many counts of this clonotype. The rearrangement uses TRBV27 and TRBJ1-2, with D possibly TRBD1 on 5 matching bases. This CDR3 is 14 amino acids long. With 2 bases removed from V and 4 bases from J, the gap between germline ends came to 11 bases. The germline V gene has CDR1 MNHEY and CDR2 SMNVEV (reference sequence). This CDR3 reads CASSLDRDGYGYTF. The CDR3 nucleotides read TGTGCCAGCAGTTTAGATAGGGACGGCTATGGCTACACCTTC.

A word on this clonotype: Just one base apart from a much larger clone, this may be a read error. The V gene is TRBV28, the J gene TRBJ2-5; the D call may be TRBD1 or TRBD2 (5 bases each). The CDR3 loop spans 16 amino acids. The V end lost 6 bases, the J end lost 1 base, and 18 bases lay between the germline ends. Germline lookup yields CDR1 MDHEN and CDR2 SYDVKM. For the CDR3, the DNA is TGTGCCAGCAGCACCGGGGCAGGGACGCCCCAAGAGACCCAGTACTTC. Residues: CASSTGAGTPQETQYF.

The V and J genes are TRBV30 and TRBJ2-4; D possibly uses TRBD1 or TRBD2 (5 bases each). This CDR3 has 14 amino acids. V dropped 0 bases and J dropped 8 bases, with 14 bases sitting between them. Germline loops: CDR1 GTSNPN, CDR2 SVGIG (reference sequence). This CDR3 is CAWSVLRDGDIQYF. For the CDR3, the DNA is TGTGCCTGGAGTGTATTAAGGGACGGAGACATTCAGTACTTC.